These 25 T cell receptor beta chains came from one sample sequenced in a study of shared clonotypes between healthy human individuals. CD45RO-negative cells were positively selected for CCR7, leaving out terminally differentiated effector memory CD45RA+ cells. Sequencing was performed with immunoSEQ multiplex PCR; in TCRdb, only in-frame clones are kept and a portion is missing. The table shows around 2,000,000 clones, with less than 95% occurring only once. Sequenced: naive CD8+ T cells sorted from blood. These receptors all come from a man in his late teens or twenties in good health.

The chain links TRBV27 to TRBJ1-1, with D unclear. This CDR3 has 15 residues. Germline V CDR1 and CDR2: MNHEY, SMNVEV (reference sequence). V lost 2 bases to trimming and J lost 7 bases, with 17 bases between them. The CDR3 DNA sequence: TGTGCCAGCAGTTTACTCAGACAACCAGTGGATGAAGCTTTCTTT. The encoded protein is CASSLLRQPVDEAFF.

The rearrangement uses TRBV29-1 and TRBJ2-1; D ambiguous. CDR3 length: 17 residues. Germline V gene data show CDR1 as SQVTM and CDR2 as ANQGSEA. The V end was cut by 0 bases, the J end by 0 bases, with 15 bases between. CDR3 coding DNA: TGCAGCGTTGAAGATTTTTTCGACGGCTCCTCCTACAATGAGCAGTTCTTC. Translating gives CSVEDFFDGSSYNEQFF.

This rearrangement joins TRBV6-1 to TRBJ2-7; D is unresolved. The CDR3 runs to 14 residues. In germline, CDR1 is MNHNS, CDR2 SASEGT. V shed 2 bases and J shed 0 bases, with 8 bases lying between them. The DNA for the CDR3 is TGTGCCAGCAGTGAATACAAGAGCTCCTACGAGCAGTACTTC. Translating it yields CASSEYKSSYEQYF.

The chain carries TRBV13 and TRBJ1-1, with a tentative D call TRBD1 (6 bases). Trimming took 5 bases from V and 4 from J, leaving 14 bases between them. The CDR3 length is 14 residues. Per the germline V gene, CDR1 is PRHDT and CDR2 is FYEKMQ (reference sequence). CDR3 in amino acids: CASSAEGVGTEAFF. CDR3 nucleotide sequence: TGTGCCAGCAGCGCCGAGGGGGTGGGCACTGAAGCTTTCTTT. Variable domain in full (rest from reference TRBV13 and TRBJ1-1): AAGVIQSPRHLIKEKRETATLKCYPIPRHDTVYWYQQGPGQDPQFLISFYEKMQSDKGSIPDRFSAQQFSDYHSELNMSSLELGDSALYFCASSAEGVGTEAFFGQGTRLTVV.

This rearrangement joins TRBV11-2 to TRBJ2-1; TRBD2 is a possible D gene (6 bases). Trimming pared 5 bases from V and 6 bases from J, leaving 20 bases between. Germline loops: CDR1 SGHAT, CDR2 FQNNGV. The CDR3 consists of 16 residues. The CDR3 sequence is CASSPSPAGTPNEQFF. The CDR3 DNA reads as TGTGCCAGCAGCCCATCCCCGGCGGGGACGCCCAATGAGCAGTTCTTC. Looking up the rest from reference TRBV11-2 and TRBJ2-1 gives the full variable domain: EAGVAQSPRYKIIEKRQSVAFWCNPISGHATLYWYQQILGQGPKLLIQFQNNGVVDDSQLPKDRFSAERLKGVDSTLKIQPAKLEDSAVYLCASSPSPAGTPNEQFFGPGTRLTVL.

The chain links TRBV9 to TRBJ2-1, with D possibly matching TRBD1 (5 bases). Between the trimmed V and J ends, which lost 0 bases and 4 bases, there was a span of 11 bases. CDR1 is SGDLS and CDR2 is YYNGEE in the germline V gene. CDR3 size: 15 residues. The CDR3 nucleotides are TGTGCCAGCAGCGTAGAGGTGACAGCTTACAATGAGCAGTTCTTC. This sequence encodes CASSVEVTAYNEQFF.

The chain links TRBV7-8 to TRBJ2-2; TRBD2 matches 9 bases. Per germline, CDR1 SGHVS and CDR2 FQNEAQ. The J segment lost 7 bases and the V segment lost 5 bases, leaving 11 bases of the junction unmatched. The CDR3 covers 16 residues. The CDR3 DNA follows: TGTGCCAGCAGCGAAGGGCTAGCGGGATGGGGCGGGGAGCTGTTTTTT. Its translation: CASSEGLAGWGGELFF.

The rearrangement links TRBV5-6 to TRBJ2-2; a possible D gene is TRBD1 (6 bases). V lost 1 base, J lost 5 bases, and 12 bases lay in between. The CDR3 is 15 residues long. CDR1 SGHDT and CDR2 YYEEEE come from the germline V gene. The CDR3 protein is CASSLQGWRTGELFF. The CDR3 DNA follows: TGTGCCAGCAGCTTGCAGGGGTGGAGGACCGGGGAGCTGTTTTTT. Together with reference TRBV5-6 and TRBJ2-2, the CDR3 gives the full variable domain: DAGVTQSPTHLIKTRGQQVTLRCSPKSGHDTVSWYQQALGQGPQFIFQYYEEEERQRGNFPDRFSGHQFPNYSSELNVNALLLGDSALYLCASSLQGWRTGELFFGEGSRLTVL.

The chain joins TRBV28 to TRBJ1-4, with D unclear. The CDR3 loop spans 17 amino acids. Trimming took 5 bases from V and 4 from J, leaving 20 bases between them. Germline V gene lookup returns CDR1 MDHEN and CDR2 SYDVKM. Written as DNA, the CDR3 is TGTGCCAGCAGTCTCCCGACCAAGGGCGCGGGTAATGAAAAACTGTTTTTT. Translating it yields CASSLPTKGAGNEKLFF.

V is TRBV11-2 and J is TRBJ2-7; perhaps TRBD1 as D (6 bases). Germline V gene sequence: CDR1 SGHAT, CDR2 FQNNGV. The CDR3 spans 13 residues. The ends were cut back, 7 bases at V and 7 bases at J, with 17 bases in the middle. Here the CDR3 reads CASTQTGSGEQYF. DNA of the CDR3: TGTGCCAGCACCCAAACAGGGTCCGGAGAGCAGTACTTC.

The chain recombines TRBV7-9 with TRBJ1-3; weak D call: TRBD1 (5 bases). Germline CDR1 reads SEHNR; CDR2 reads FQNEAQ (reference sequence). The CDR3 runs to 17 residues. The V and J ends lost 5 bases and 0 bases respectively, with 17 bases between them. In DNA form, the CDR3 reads TGTGCCAGCAGCCCCCGGGGAGGGGAAAACTCTGGAAACACCATATATTTT. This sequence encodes CASSPRGGENSGNTIYF.

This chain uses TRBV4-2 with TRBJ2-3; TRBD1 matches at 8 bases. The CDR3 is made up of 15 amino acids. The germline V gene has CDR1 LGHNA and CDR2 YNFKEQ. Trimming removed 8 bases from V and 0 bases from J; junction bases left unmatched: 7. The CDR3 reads CASGQGPLSTDTQYF. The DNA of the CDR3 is TGTGCCAGCGGACAGGGACCGTTAAGCACAGATACGCAGTATTTT.

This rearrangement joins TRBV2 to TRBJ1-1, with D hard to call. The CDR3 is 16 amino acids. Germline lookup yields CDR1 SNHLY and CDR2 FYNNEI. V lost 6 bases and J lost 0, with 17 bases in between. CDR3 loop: CASSQSPSQVNTEAFF. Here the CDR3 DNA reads TGTGCCAGCAGCCAATCCCCAAGCCAGGTGAACACTGAAGCTTTCTTT.

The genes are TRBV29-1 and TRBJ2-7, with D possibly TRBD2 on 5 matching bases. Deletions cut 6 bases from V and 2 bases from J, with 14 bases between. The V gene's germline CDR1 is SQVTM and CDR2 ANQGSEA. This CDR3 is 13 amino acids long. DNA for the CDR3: TGCAGCGTGGAGACGAGGGATGCCTACGAGCAGTACTTC. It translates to CSVETRDAYEQYF.

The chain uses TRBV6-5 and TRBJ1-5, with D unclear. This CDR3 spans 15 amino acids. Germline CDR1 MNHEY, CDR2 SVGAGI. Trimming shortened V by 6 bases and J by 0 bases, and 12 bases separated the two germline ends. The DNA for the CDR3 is TGTGCCAGCAGCCTTACTCGGTATAGCAATCAGCCCCAGCATTTT. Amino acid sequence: CASSLTRYSNQPQHF.

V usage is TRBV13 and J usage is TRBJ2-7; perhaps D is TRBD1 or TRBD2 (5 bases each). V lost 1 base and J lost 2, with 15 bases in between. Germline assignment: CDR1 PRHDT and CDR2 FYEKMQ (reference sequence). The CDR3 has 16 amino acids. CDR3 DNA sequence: TGTGCCAGCAGCTTAGCCGGGACCGACTCGACCTACGAGCAGTACTTC. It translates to CASSLAGTDSTYEQYF.

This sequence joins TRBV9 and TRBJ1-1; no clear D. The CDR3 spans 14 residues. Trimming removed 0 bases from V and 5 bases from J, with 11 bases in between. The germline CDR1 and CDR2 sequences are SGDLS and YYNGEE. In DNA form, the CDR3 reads TGTGCCAGCAGCGTAGGGTGGGGTAAAACTGAAGCTTTCTTT. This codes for CASSVGWGKTEAFF.

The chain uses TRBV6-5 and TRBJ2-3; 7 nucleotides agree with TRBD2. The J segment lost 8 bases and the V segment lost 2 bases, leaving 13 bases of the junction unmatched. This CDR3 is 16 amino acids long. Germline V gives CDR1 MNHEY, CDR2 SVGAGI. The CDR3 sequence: CASSYTLGGGPSTQYF. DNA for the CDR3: TGTGCCAGCAGTTACACTTTGGGGGGAGGGCCGAGTACGCAGTATTTT.

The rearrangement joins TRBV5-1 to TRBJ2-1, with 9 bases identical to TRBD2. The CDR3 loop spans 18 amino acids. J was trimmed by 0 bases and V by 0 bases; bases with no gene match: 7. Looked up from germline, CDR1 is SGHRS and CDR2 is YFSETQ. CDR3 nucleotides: TGCGCCAGCAGCTTGGCCGGAGCGGGGGGTAACTCCTACAATGAGCAGTTCTTC. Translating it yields CASSLAGAGGNSYNEQFF.

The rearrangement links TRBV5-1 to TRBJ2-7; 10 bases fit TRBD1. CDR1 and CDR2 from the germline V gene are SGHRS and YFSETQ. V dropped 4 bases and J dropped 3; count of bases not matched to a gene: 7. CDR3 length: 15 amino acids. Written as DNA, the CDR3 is TGCGCCAGCAGCGGGACAGGGGAGGGATACTACGAGCAGTACTTC. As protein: CASSGTGEGYYEQYF.

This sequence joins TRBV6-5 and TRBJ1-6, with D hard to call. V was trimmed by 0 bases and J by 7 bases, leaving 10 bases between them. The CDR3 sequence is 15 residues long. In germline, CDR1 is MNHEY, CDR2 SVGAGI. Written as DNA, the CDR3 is TGTGCCAGCAGTTACTCGAGTTTTGGGAATTCACCCCTCCACTTT. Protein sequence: CASSYSSFGNSPLHF.

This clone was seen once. CDR3 region: CASSVGGSVQFF. CDR3 DNA sequence: TGTGCCAGCAGCGTAGGAGGGTCGGTGCAGTTCTTC. This chain links TRBV9 with TRBJ2-1; maybe TRBD2 (5 bases). The CDR3 contains 12 residues. V lost 0 bases, J lost 12 bases, and 10 bases lay in between. The germline V gene has CDR1 SGDLS and CDR2 YYNGEE. Using reference TRBV9 and TRBJ2-1 for the parts outside the CDR3, the full variable domain is DSGVTQTPKHLITATGQRVTLRCSPRSGDLSVYWYQQSLDQGLQFLIQYYNGEERAKGNILERFSAQQFPDLHSELNLSSLELGDSALYFCASSVGGSVQFFGPGTRLTVL.

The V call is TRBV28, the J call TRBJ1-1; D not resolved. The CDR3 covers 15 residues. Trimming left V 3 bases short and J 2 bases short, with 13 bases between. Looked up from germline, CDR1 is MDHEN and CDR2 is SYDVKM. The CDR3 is CASSLLAGRNTEAFF. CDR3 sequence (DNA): TGTGCCAGCAGTTTGCTAGCAGGCAGAAACACTGAAGCTTTCTTT. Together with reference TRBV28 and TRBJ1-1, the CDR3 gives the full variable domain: DVKVTQSSRYLVKRTGEKVFLECVQDMDHENMFWYRQDPGLGLRLIYFSYDVKMKEKGDIPEGYSVSREKKERFSLILESASTNQTSMYLCASSLLAGRNTEAFFGQGTRLTVV.

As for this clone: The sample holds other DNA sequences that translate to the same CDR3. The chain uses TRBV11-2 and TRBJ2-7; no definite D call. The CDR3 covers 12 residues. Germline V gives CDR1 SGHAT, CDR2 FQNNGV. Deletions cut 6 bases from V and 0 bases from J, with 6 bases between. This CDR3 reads CASSLSSYEQYF. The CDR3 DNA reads TGTGCCAGCAGTCTTAGCTCCTACGAGCAGTACTTC. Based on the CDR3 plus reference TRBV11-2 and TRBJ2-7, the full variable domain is EAGVAQSPRYKIIEKRQSVAFWCNPISGHATLYWYQQILGQGPKLLIQFQNNGVVDDSQLPKDRFSAERLKGVDSTLKIQPAKLEDSAVYLCASSLSSYEQYFGPGTRLTVT.

This CDR3 is CASSWTGVLSYNEQFF. The CDR3, as DNA: TGCGCCAGCAGCTGGACAGGGGTTCTATCCTACAATGAGCAGTTCTTC. The chain is built from TRBV5-1 and TRBJ2-1; the match to TRBD1 covers 9 bases. The germline gives CDR1 SGHRS, CDR2 YFSETQ. The CDR3 contains 16 residues. V was pared by 3 bases and J by 1 base, with 5 bases of the junction left unmatched. Variable domain in full (rest from reference TRBV5-1 and TRBJ2-1): KAGVTQTPRYLIKTRGQQVTLSCSPISGHRSVSWYQQTPGQGLQFLFEYFSETQRNKGNFPGRFSGRQFSNSRSEMNVSTLELGDSALYLCASSWTGVLSYNEQFFGPGTRLTVL.